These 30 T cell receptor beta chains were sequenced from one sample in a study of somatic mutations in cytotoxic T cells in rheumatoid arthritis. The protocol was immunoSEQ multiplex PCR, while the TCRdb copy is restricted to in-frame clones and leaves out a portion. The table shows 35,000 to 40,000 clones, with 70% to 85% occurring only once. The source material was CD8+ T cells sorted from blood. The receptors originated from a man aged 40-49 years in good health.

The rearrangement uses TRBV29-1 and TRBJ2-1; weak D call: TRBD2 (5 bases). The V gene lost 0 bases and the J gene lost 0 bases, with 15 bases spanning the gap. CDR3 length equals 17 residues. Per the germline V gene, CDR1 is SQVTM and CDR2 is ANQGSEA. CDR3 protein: CSVEDSERPSSYNEQFF. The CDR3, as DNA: TGCAGCGTTGAAGATAGCGAGCGGCCAAGCTCCTACAATGAGCAGTTCTTC.

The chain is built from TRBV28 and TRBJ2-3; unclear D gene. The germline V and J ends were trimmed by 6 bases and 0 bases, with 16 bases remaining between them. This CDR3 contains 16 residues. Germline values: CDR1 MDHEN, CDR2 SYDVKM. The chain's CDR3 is CASRALTPSSTDTQYF. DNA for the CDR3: TGTGCCAGCAGGGCCCTTACACCCTCTAGCACAGATACGCAGTATTTT. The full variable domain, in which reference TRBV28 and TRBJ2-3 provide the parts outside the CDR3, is DVKVTQSSRYLVKRTGEKVFLECVQDMDHENMFWYRQDPGLGLRLIYFSYDVKMKEKGDIPEGYSVSREKKERFSLILESASTNQTSMYLCASRALTPSSTDTQYFGPGTRLTVL.

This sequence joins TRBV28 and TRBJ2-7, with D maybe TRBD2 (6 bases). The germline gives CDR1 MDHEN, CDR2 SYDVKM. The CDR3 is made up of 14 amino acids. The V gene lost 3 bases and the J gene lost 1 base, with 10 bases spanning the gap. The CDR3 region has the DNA TGTGCCAGCAGTTTCCGGACTAAATCCTACGAGCAGTACTTC. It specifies CASSFRTKSYEQYF.

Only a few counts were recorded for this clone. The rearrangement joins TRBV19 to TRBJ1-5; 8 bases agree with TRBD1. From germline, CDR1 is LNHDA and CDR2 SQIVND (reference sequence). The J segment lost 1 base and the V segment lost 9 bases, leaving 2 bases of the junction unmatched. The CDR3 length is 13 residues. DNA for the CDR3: TGTGCCAGCGGGGACAGGAGCAATCAGCCCCAGCATTTT. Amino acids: CASGDRSNQPQHF. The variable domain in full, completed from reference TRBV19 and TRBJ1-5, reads DGGITQSPKYLFRKEGQNVTLSCEQNLNHDAMYWYRQDPGQGLRLIYYSQIVNDFQKGDIAEGYSVSREKKESFPLTVTSAQKNPTAFYLCASGDRSNQPQHFGDGTRLSIL.

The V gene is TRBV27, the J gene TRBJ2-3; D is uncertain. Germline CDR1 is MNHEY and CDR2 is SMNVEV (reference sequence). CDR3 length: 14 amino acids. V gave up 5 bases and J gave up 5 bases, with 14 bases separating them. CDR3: CASSPDPYLDTQYF. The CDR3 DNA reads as TGTGCCAGCAGTCCTGACCCTTATCTAGATACGCAGTATTTT.

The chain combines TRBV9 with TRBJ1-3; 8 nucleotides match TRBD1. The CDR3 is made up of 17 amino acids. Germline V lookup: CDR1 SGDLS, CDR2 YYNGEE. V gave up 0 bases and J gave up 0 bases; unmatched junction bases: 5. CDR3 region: CASSVEGQVNSGNTIYF. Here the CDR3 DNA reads TGTGCCAGCAGCGTAGAGGGACAGGTGAACTCTGGAAACACCATATATTTT.

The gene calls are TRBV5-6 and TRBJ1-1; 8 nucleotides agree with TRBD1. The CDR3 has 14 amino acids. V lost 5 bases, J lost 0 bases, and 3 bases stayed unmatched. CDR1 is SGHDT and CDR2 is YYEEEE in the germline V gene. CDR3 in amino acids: CASSWGQVNTEAFF. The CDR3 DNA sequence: TGTGCCAGCAGTTGGGGACAGGTGAACACTGAAGCTTTCTTT.

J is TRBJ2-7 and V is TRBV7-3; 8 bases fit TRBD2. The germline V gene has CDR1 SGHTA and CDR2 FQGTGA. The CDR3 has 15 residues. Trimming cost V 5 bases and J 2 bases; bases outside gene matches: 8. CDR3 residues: CASSPEAGATYEQYF. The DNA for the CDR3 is TGTGCCAGCAGCCCTGAAGCGGGAGCTACCTACGAGCAGTACTTC.

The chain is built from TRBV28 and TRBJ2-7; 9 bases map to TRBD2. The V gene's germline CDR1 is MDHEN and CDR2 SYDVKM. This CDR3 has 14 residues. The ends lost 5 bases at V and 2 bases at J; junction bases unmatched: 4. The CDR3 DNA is TGTGCCAGCAGTATAGCGGGAGATACCTACGAGCAGTACTTC. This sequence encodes CASSIAGDTYEQYF. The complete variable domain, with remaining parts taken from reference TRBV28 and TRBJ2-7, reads DVKVTQSSRYLVKRTGEKVFLECVQDMDHENMFWYRQDPGLGLRLIYFSYDVKMKEKGDIPEGYSVSREKKERFSLILESASTNQTSMYLCASSIAGDTYEQYFGPGTRLTVT.

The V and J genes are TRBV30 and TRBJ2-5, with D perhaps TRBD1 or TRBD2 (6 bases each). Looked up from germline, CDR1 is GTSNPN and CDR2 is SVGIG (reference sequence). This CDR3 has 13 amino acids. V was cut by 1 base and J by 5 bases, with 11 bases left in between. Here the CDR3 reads CAWSGGADETQYF. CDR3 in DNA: TGTGCCTGGAGTGGGGGGGCGGATGAGACCCAGTACTTC.

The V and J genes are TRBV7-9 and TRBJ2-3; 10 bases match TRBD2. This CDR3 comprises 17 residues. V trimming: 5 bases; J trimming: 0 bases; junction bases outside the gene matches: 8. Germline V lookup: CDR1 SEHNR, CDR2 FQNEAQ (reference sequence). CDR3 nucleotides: TGTGCCAGCAGCGAAACCGGACTAGCGGCTAGCACAGATACGCAGTATTTT. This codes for CASSETGLAASTDTQYF.

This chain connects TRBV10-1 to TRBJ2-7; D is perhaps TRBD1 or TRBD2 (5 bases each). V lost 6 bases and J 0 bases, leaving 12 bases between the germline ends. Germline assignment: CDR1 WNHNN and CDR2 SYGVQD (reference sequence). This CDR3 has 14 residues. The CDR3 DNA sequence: TGCGCCAGCAGCCGGGACGACGCCTCCTACGAGCAGTACTTC. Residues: CASSRDDASYEQYF.

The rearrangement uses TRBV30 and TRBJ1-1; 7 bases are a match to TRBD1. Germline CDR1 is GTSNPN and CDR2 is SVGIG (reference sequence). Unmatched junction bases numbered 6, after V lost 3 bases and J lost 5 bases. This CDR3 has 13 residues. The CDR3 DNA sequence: TGTGCCTGGAGGACAGGGATAGGGACTGAAGCTTTCTTT. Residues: CAWRTGIGTEAFF.

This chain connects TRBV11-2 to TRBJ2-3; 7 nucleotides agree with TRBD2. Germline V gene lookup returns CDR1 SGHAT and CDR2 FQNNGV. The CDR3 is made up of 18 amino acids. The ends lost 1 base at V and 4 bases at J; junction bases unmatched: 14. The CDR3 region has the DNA TGTGCCAGCAGCTTAGGGCAATACGGCGGGAGCGGGGCAGATACGCAGTATTTT. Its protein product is CASSLGQYGGSGADTQYF.

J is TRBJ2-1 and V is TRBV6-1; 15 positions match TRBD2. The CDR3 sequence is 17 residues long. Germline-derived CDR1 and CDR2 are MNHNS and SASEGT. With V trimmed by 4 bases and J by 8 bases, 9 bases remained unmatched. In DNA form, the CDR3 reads TGTGCCAGCAGTGGGACTAGCGGGAGGGCCGGTATAGATGAGCAGTTCTTC. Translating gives CASSGTSGRAGIDEQFF.

Here the CDR3 reads CASSLGPRGEKLFF. The CDR3 nucleotides are TGTGCCAGCAGCTTGGGGCCGAGGGGCGAAAAACTGTTTTTT. V gene TRBV7-6 combines with J gene TRBJ1-4, with D possibly being TRBD1 (5 bases). The germline gives CDR1 SGHVS, CDR2 FNYEAQ. V was shortened by 3 bases and J by 8 bases, with 13 bases between the two germline ends. The CDR3 runs 14 residues.

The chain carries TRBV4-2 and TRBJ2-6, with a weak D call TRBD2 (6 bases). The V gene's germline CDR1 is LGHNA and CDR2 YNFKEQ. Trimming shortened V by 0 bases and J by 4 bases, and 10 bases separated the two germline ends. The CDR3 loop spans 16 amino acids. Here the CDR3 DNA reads TGTGCCAGCAGCCAAGACGGAGGGGCAGGGGCCAACGTCCTGACTTTC. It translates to CASSQDGGAGANVLTF.

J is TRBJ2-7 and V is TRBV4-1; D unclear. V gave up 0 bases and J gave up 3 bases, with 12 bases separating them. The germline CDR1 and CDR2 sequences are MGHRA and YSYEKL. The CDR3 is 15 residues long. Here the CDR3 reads CASSQDSRPGYEQYF. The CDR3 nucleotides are TGCGCCAGCAGCCAAGACTCCAGGCCAGGCTACGAGCAGTACTTC.

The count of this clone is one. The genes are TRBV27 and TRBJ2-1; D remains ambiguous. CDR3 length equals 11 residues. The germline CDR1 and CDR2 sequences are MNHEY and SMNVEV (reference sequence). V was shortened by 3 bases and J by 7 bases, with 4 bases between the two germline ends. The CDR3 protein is CASSFRNEQFF. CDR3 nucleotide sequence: TGTGCCAGCAGTTTTAGGAATGAGCAGTTCTTC.

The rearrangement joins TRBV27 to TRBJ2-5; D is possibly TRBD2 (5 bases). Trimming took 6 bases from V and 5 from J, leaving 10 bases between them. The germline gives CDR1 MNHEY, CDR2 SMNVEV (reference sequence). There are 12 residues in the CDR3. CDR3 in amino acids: CASRPPGETQYF. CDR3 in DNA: TGTGCCAGCAGACCCCCGGGGGAGACCCAGTACTTC.

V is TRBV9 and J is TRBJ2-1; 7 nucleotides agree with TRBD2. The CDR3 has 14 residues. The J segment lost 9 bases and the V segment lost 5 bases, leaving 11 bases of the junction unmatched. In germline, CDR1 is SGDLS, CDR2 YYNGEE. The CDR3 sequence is CASSLAGTGGEQFF. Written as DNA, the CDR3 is TGTGCCAGCAGTTTAGCGGGTACGGGGGGTGAGCAGTTCTTC.

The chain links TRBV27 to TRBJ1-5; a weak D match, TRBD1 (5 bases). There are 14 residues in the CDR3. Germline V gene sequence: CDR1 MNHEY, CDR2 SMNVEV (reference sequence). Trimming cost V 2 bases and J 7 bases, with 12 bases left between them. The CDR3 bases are TGTGCCAGCAGTTTAAACATTTGGGGCCAGCCCCAGCATTTT. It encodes CASSLNIWGQPQHF.

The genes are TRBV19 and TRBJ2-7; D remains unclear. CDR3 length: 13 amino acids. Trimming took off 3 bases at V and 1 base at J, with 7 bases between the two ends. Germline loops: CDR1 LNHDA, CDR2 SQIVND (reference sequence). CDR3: CASSMSGSYEQYF. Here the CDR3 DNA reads TGTGCCAGTAGTATGAGTGGATCCTACGAGCAGTACTTC.

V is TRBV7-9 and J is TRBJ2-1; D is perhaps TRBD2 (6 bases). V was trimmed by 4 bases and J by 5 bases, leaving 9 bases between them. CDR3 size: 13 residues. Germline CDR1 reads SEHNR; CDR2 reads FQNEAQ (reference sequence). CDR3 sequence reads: CASSSSGDNEQFF. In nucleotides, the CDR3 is TGTGCCAGCAGCTCGTCGGGAGACAATGAGCAGTTCTTC.

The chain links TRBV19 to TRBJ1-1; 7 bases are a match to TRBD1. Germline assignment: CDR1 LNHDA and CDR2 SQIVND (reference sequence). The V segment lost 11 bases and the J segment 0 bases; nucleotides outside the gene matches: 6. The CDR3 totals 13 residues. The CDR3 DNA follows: TGTGCCGTTAGGGGGCCGATGAACACTGAAGCTTTCTTT. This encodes CAVRGPMNTEAFF.

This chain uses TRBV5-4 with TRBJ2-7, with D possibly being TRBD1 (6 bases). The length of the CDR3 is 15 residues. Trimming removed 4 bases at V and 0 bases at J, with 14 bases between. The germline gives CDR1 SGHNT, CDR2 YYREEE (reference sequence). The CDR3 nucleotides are TGTGCCAGCAGCCCCCAGCAGGGGATCTCCTACGAGCAGTACTTC. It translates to CASSPQQGISYEQYF.

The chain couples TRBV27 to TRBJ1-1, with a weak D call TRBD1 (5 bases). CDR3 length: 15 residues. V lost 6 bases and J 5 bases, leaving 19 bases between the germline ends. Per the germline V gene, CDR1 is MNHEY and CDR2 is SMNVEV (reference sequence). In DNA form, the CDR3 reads TGTGCCAGCAGGACCATTGGGACTTTCAGGACTGAAGCTTTCTTT. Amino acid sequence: CASRTIGTFRTEAFF.

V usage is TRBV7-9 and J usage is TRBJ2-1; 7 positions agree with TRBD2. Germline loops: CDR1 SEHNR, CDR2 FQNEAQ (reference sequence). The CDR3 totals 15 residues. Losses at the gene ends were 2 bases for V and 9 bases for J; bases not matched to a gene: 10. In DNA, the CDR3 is TGTGCCAGCAGCTTAACTACGCGGGAGCAGGTTGAGCAGTTCTTC. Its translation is CASSLTTREQVEQFF.

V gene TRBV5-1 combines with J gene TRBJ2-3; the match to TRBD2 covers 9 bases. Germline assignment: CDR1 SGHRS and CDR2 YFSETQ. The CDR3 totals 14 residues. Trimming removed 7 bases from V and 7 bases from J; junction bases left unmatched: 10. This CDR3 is CASSAGGGPNTQYF. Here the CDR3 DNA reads TGCGCCAGCTCCGCGGGAGGGGGTCCGAATACGCAGTATTTT.

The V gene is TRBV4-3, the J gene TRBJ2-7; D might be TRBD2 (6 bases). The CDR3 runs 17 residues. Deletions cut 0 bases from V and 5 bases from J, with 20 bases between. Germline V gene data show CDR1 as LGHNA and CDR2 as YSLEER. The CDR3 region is CASSQDTFRGVVNEQYF. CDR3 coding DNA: TGCGCCAGCAGCCAAGATACTTTTCGCGGGGTTGTAAACGAGCAGTACTTC.